Listed below are T cell receptor beta chains from one sample, sequenced in a study of long-term antiretroviral therapy in people with HIV. Measured with immunoSEQ multiplex PCR; TCRdb has only the in-frame clones, and not every one. Of around 25,000 clones in the sample, 80% to 90% are singletons; the top ten hold 5.1%. This sample comprised unsorted PBMCs, obtained 3 years after starting antiretroviral therapy. These TCRs come from a man younger than 35 with HIV. Both conserved end residues are part of each CDR3. A D gene is named only where the DNA matches it firmly. Clone size is shown for a subset of rows, as once, few, many or a class of expanded clone.

>.|TRBJ1-2|TRBV6-1|TRBD1
CASSETGVGYTF
TGTGCCAGCAGTGAGACAGGGGTTGGCTACACCTTC
>.|TRBJ2-3|TRBV11-2|.
CASSLILRGDTQYF
TGTGCCAGCAGCTTAATTCTTCGGGGGGATACGCAGTATTTT
>.|TRBJ2-3|TRBV2|.
CASSEAIWVVTDTQYF
TGTGCCAGCAGTGAAGCGATATGGGTCGTCACAGATACGCAGTATTTT
>.|TRBJ2-7|TRBV29-1|TRBD1
CSVDSGQNSYEQYF
TGCAGCGTTGACTCGGGACAGAACTCCTACGAGCAGTACTTC
>.|TRBJ1-2|TRBV4-2|TRBD1
CASSPHNGQGNIYGYTF
TGTGCCAGCAGCCCTCACAATGGACAGGGGAATATCTATGGCTACACCTTC
>.|TRBJ2-1|TRBV6-5|TRBD1
CASSAGQGKSVQFF
TGTGCCAGCAGTGCAGGACAGGGGAAGAGCGTGCAGTTCTTC
>.|TRBJ2-3|TRBV27|.
CASRSLGGATDTQYF
TGTGCCAGCAGATCCCTAGGGGGGGCAACAGATACGCAGTATTTT
>.|TRBJ2-6|TRBV27|TRBD2
CASSLKLGLAGLPGANVLTF
TGTGCCAGCAGTTTAAAACTGGGGCTAGCGGGGTTACCTGGGGCCAACGTCCTGACTTTC
>.|TRBJ2-2|TRBV29-1|.
CGAADRTYTGELFF
TGCGGCGCCGCCGACAGGACATACACCGGGGAGCTGTTTTTT
>.|TRBJ1-1|TRBV10-2|.
CASSELAGNTEAFF
TGCGCCAGCAGTGAGTTAGCAGGGAACACTGAAGCTTTCTTT
>.|TRBJ1-1|TRBV28|TRBD1
CASSLPTGSFTEAFF
TGTGCCAGCAGTTTGCCGACAGGGTCCTTCACTGAAGCTTTCTTT
>.|TRBJ2-5|TRBV10-2|.
CASRGGGETQYF
TGCGCCAGCAGGGGGGGCGGGGAGACCCAGTACTTC
>.|TRBJ2-3|TRBV7-2|.
CASTKPSLAPGADTQYF
TGTGCCAGCACAAAACCCTCCCTAGCGCCAGGGGCAGATACGCAGTATTTT
>few|TRBJ1-2|TRBV19|.
CASSSRTVLTGYTF
TGTGCCAGTAGTTCACGGACAGTCCTCACTGGCTACACCTTC
>.|TRBJ1-1|TRBV27|.
CASSPIDSTNTEAFF
TGTGCCAGCAGTCCCATCGACAGTACTAACACTGAAGCTTTCTTT
>.|TRBJ2-3|TRBV18|.
CASSRTGTDTQYF
TGTGCCAGCTCACGGACGGGCACAGATACGCAGTATTTT
>.|TRBJ2-7|TRBV29-1|.
CSVEDRGSYEQYF
TGCAGCGTTGAAGATCGCGGTTCCTACGAGCAGTACTTC
>.|TRBJ2-5|TRBV11-2|TRBD1
CASSLTGTGETQYF
TGTGCCAGCAGCTTGACAGGGACGGGAGAGACCCAGTACTTC